This T cell receptor (beta chain) emerged from a study of T cells in Graves' hyperthyroidism and ophthalmopathy. What was amplified from RNA transcripts were TCR beta CDR3 regions. The HTBI primer set was used in a first-round RT-PCR of the TCR CDR3. TCRdb redid the calling of the multiplex PCR reads with MiXCR, one entry per CDR3 protein. The sample lists fewer than 900,000 distinct CDR3 sequences, less than 20% seen once, with over 7.5% in the top ten. It was considered stable Graves' hyperthyroidism when ophthalmopathy did not progress within 18 months. Pregnant or lactating patients were excluded, as were those with uncontrolled infection or other autoimmune disease. This clonotype was counted many times. V was clipped by 0 bases and J by 1 base, with 12 bases between them. The CDR3 runs 17 residues. Germline-derived CDR1 and CDR2 are KGHDR and SFDVKD.

The chain joins TRBV24-1 to TRBJ1-5; D is uncertain. The receptor was isolated from a man between 18 and 35 years old with Graves' hyperthyroidism. Sequencing used blood. CDR3 region: CATSDLQLSRSNQPQHF. CDR3 DNA: TGTGCCACCAGTGATTTGCAGCTCAGCCGAAGCAATCAGCCCCAGCATTTT.